This entry is about one TCR beta chain. The data stem from a study of blood T cell repertoires in COVID-19. The J segment lost 13 bases and the V segment lost 2 bases, leaving 11 bases of the junction unmatched. Germline loops: CDR1 SGHVS, CDR2 FQNEAQ. This CDR3 is built from 17 residues. Profiled with immunoSEQ multiplex PCR; TCRdb holds only in-frame clones, not every one. Counted here are 250,000 to 350,000 clones, about 93% occurring once; the ten biggest clones make up more than 6%. This receptor was taken from a woman aged 25 to 39 with COVID-19, enrolled during active disease. Sequenced sample: peripheral blood. The chain joins TRBV7-8 to TRBJ2-1, with 16 bases identical to TRBD2. In DNA form, the CDR3 reads TGTGCCAGCAGCTTAACCCCGAGGGGGACTAGCGGGAGGGCCCAGTTCTTC. It yields the protein CASSLTPRGTSGRAQFF.